These 4 T cell receptor beta chains were all obtained from the same sample, sequenced in a study of technical replicates of blood from a handful of donors. The protocol was immunoSEQ multiplex PCR, while the TCRdb copy is restricted to in-frame clones and leaves out a portion. The sample holds over 85,000 clones, approximately 94% seen once. The material sequenced was T cells isolated from PBMCs. These receptors were obtained from a human donor in good health.

This rearrangement joins TRBV15 to TRBJ1-1, with D uncertain. Germline CDR1 reads LNHNV; CDR2 reads YYDKDF (reference sequence). Trimming left V 0 bases short and J 0 bases short, with 14 bases between. This CDR3 contains 17 residues. For the CDR3, the DNA is TGTGCCACCAGCAGAGATCCCGCGAGAGATTTGAACACTGAAGCTTTCTTT. This sequence encodes CATSRDPARDLNTEAFF.

The V and J genes are TRBV5-5 and TRBJ1-1, with D perhaps TRBD1 (5 bases). Germline V gene sequence: CDR1 SGHKS, CDR2 YYEKEE (reference sequence). The ends were cut back, 3 bases at V and 2 bases at J, with 14 bases in the middle. This CDR3 contains 15 residues. Here the CDR3 DNA reads TGTGCCAGCAGCTCCGCCGGGACTGGTAACACTGAAGCTTTCTTT. Amino acid sequence: CASSSAGTGNTEAFF. Using reference TRBV5-5 and TRBJ1-1 for the parts outside the CDR3, the full variable domain is DAGVTQSPTHLIKTRGQQVTLRCSPISGHKSVSWYQQVLGQGPQFIFQYYEKEERGRGNFPDRFSARQFPNYSSELNVNALLLGDSALYLCASSSAGTGNTEAFFGQGTRLTVV.

The gene calls are TRBV11-2 and TRBJ1-2; D might be TRBD1 (5 bases). The CDR3 consists of 15 residues. The V gene's germline CDR1 is SGHAT and CDR2 FQNNGV. V was trimmed by 1 base and J by 6 bases, leaving 15 bases between them. As DNA, the CDR3 is TGTGCCAGCAGCTTAGGCAGGGCAAAGGGGAATGGCTACACCTTC. Translation gives CASSLGRAKGNGYTF.

J is TRBJ2-5 and V is TRBV13; 8 bases fit TRBD1. The germline V gene has CDR1 PRHDT and CDR2 FYEKMQ (reference sequence). This CDR3 region has 13 residues. The trim removed 6 bases at V and 5 bases at J, leaving 5 bases unmatched. CDR3 amino acids: CASRGTGGETQYF. The CDR3 bases are TGTGCCAGCAGAGGGACAGGAGGGGAGACCCAGTACTTC.